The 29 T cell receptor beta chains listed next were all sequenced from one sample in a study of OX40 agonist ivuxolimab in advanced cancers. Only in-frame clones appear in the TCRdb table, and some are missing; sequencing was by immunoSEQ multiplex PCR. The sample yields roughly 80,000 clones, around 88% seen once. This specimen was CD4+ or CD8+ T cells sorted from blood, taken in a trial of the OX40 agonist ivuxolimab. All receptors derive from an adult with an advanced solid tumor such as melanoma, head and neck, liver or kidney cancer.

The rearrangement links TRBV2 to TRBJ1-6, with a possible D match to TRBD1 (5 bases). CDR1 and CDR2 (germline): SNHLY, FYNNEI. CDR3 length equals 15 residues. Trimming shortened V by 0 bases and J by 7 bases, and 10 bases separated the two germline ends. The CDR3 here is CASSEAQGRNSPLHF. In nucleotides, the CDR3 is TGTGCCAGCAGTGAAGCGCAGGGAAGGAATTCACCCCTCCACTTT.

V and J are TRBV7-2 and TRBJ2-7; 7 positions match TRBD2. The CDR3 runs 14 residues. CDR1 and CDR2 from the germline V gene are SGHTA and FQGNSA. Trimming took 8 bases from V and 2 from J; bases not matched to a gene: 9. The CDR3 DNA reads TGTGCCAGCCTCATCGGGGAGGGGCCCTACGAGCAGTACTTC. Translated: CASLIGEGPYEQYF.

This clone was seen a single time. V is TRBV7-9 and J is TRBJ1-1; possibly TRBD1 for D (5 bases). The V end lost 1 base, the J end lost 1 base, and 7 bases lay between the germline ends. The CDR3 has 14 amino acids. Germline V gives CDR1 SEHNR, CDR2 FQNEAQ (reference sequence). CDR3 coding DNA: TGTGCCAGCAGCTTAGAACAGGCGAACACTGAAGCTTTCTTT. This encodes CASSLEQANTEAFF.

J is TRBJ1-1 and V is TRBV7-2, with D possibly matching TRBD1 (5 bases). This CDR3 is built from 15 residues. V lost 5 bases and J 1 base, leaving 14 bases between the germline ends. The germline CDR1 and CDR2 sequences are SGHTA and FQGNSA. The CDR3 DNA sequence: TGTGCCAGCAGCCCTGGGGGGGGTAGGAACACTGAAGCTTTCTTT. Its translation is CASSPGGGRNTEAFF.

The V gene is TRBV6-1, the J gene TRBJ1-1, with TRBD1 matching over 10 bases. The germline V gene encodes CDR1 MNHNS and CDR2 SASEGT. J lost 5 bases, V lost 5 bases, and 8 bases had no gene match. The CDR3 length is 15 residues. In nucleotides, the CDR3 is TGTGCCAGCAGTCCCAGGGACAGGGGTTTAACTGAAGCTTTCTTT. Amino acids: CASSPRDRGLTEAFF.

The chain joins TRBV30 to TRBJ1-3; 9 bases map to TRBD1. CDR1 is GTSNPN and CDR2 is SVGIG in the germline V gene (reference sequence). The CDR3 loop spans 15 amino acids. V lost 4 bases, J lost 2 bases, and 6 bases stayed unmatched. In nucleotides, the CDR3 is TGTGCCTGGACCCTTAACAGGGGGCCTGGAAACACCATATATTTT. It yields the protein CAWTLNRGPGNTIYF.

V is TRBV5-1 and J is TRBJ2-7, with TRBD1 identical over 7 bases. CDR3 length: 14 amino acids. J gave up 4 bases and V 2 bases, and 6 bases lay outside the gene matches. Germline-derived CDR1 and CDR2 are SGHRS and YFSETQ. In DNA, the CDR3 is TGCGCCAGCAGCTTAGAGGGGGCGTCGTACGAGCAGTACTTC. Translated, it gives CASSLEGASYEQYF.

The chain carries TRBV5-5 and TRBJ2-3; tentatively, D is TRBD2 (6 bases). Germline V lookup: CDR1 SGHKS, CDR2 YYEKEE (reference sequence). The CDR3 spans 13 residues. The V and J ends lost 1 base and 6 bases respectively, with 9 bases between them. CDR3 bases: TGTGCCAGCAGCTTGATAAGCGGGGATACGCAGTATTTT. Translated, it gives CASSLISGDTQYF.

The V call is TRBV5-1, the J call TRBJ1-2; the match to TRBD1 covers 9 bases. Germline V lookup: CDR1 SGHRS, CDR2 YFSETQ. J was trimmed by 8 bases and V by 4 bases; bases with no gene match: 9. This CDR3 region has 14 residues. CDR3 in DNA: TGCGCCAGCAGCCTTCCGGACAGGGGTGGCGGCTACACCTTC. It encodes CASSLPDRGGGYTF.

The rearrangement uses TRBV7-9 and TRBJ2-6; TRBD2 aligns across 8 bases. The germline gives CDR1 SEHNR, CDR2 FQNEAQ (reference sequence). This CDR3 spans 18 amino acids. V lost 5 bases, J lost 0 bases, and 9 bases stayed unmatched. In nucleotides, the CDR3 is TGTGCCAGCAGCGGACCGACTAGCGTTCCCTCTGGGGCCAACGTCCTGACTTTC. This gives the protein CASSGPTSVPSGANVLTF.

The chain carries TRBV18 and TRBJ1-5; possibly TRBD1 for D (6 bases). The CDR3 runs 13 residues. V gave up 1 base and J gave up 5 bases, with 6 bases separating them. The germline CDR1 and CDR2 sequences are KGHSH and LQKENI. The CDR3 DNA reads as TGTGCCAGCTCACCACAGGGGGATCAGCCCCAGCATTTT. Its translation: CASSPQGDQPQHF.

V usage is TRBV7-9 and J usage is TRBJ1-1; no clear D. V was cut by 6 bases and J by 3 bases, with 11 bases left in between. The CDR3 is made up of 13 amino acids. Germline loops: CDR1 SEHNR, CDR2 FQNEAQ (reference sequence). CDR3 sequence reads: CASSPAKYTEAFF. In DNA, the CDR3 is TGTGCCAGCAGTCCAGCGAAATACACTGAAGCTTTCTTT. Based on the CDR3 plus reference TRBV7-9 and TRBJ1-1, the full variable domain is DTGVSQNPRHKITKRGQNVTFRCDPISEHNRLYWYRQTLGQGPEFLTYFQNEAQLEKSRLLSDRFSAERPKGSFSTLEIQRTEQGDSAMYLCASSPAKYTEAFFGQGTRLTVV.

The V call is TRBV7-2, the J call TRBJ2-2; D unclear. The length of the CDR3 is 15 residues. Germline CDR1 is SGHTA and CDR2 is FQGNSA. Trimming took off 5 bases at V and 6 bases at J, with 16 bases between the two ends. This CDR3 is CASSPRTLSAGELFF. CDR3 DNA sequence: TGTGCCAGCAGCCCCCGGACCCTATCGGCCGGGGAGCTGTTTTTT.

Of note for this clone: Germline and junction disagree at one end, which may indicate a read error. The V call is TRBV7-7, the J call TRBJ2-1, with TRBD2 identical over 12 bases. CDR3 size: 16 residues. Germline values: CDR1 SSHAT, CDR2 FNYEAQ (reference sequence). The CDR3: CASSPLAGGPDNEQFF. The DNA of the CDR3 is TGTGCTAGCAGTCCCCTAGCGGGAGGGCCCGACAATGAGCAGTTCTTC.

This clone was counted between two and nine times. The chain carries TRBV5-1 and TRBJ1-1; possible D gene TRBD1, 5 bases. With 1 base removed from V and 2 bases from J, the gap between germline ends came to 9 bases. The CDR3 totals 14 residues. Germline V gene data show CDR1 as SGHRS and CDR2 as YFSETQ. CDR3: CASSLRQGNTEAFF. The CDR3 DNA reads TGCGCCAGCAGCTTGAGGCAGGGTAACACTGAAGCTTTCTTT. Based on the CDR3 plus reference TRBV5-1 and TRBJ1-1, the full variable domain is KAGVTQTPRYLIKTRGQQVTLSCSPISGHRSVSWYQQTPGQGLQFLFEYFSETQRNKGNFPGRFSGRQFSNSRSEMNVSTLELGDSALYLCASSLRQGNTEAFFGQGTRLTVV.

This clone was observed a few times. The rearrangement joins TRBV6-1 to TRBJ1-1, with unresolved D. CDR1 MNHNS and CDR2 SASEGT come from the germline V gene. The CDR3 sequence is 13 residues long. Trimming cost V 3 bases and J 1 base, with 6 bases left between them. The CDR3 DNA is TGTGCCAGCAGTGATTCCAGGAACACTGAAGCTTTCTTT. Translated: CASSDSRNTEAFF.

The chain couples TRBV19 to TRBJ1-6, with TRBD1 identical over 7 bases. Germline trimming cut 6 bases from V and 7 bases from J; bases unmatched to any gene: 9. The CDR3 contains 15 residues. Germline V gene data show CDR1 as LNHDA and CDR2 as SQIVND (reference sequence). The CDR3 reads CASSLRRQGNSPLHF. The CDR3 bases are TGTGCCAGTAGCCTCCGGAGACAGGGCAATTCACCCCTCCACTTT.

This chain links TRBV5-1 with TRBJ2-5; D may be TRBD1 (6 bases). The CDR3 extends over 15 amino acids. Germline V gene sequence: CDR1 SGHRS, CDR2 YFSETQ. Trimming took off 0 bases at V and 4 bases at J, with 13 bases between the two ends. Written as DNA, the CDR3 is TGCGCCAGCAGCTTGGGTGTACAGGGTGTAGAGACCCAGTACTTC. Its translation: CASSLGVQGVETQYF.

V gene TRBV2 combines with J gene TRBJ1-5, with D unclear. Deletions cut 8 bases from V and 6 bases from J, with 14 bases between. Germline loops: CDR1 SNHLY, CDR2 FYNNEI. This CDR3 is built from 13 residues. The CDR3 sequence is CASRGDSGQPQHF. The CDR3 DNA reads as TGTGCCAGCCGGGGAGACTCGGGTCAGCCCCAGCATTTT.

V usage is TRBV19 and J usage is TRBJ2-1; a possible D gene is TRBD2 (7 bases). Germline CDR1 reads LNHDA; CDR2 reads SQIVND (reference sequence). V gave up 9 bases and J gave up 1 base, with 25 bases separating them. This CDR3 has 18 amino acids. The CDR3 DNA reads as TGTGCCAGCACTCCGCGCCGGGGGGCCTCCCCGTCCTACAATGAGCAGTTCTTC. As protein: CASTPRRGASPSYNEQFF. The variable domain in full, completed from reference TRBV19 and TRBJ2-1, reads DGGITQSPKYLFRKEGQNVTLSCEQNLNHDAMYWYRQDPGQGLRLIYYSQIVNDFQKGDIAEGYSVSREKKESFPLTVTSAQKNPTAFYLCASTPRRGASPSYNEQFFGPGTRLTVL.

The CDR3 sequence is CASSNTIRTGGPDTQYF. In DNA form, the CDR3 reads TGCGCCAGCAGCAACACTATCCGGACAGGGGGCCCAGATACGCAGTATTTT. V usage is TRBV5-1 and J usage is TRBJ2-3; 11 bases fit TRBD1. Trimming removed 4 bases from V and 4 bases from J; junction bases left unmatched: 11. The length of the CDR3 is 17 residues. Germline assignment: CDR1 SGHRS and CDR2 YFSETQ.

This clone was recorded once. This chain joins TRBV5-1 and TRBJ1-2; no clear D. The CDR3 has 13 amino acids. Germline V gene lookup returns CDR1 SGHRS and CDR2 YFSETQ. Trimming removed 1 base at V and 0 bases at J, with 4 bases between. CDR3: CASSLRSNYGYTF. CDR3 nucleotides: TGCGCCAGCAGCTTGAGGTCTAACTATGGCTACACCTTC.

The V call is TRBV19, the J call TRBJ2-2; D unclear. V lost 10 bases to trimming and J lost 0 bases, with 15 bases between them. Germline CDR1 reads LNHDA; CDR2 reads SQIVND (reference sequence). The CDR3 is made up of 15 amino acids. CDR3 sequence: CATRPGFSNTGELFF. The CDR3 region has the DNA TGTGCCACGAGACCTGGTTTTTCGAACACCGGGGAGCTGTTTTTT.

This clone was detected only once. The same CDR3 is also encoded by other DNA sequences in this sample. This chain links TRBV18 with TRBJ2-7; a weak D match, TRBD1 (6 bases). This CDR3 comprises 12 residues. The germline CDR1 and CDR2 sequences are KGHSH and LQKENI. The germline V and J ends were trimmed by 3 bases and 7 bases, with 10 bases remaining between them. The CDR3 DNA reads TGTGCCAGCTCACCGAGACAGGATGAGCAGTACTTC. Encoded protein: CASSPRQDEQYF.

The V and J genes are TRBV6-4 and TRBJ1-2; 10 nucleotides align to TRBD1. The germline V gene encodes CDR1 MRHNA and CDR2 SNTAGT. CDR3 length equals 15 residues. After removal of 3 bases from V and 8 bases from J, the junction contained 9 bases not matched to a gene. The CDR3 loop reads CASSEGDRGRGGYTF. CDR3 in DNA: TGTGCCAGCAGTGAAGGGGACAGGGGCCGCGGCGGCTACACCTTC.

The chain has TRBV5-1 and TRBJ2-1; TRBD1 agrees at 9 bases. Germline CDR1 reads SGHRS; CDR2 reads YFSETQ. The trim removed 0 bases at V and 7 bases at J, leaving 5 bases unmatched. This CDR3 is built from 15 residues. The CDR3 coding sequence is TGCGCCAGCAGCTTGGGGGGACAGGGAGGGAATGAGCAGTTCTTC. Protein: CASSLGGQGGNEQFF.

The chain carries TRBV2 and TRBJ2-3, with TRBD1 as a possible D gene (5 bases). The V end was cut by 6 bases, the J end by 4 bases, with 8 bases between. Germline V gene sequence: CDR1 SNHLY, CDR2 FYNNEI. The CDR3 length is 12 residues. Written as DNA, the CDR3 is TGTGCCAGCAGGGAACAGGCAGATACGCAGTATTTT. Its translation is CASREQADTQYF.

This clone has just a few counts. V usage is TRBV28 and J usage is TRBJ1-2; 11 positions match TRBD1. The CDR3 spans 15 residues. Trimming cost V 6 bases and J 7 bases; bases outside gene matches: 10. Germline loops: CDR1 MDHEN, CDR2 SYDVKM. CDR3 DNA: TGTGCCAGCAGGCCGAGGGACAGGGGGGCGAGTGGCTACACCTTC. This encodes CASRPRDRGASGYTF.

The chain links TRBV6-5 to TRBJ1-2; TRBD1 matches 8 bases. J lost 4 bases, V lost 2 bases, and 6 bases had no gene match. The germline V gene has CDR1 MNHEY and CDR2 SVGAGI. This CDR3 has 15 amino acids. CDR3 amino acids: CASSYRQDRAYGYTF. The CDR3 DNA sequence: TGTGCCAGCAGTTACCGACAGGACAGGGCCTATGGCTACACCTTC.